Listed here is a single T cell receptor (beta chain). What it binds is unknown. The data were taken from a study of shared clonotypes between healthy human individuals. Study summary: Two women and three men aged 18 to 49 made up the donors. Notes on the study in general: Between a few donors, naive CD4 clonotypes were shared at a level of about 5%.

The method was immunoSEQ multiplex PCR; TCRdb's version includes in-frame clones alone and lacks a portion of them. This sample yields approximately 2.3 million clones, of which 85% to 95% are seen a single time; about 0.37% belongs to the top ten. Trimming left V 5 bases short and J 4 bases short, with 18 bases between. The germline CDR1 and CDR2 sequences are LNHDA and SQIVND (reference sequence). The CDR3 sequence is 16 residues long. The genes are TRBV19 and TRBJ1-3; D unclear. This sequence originates from a young man in good health. Some clones in this sample may be carry-over from other donors' samples. The sequencing sample was made of naive CD4+ T cells from PBMCs. Subset: CD45RA+ positively selected. CDR3 sequence reads: CASSSGLRMTGNTIYF. CDR3 DNA sequence: TGTGCCAGTAGTTCCGGTCTCCGAATGACGGGAAACACCATATATTTT.